This T cell receptor (beta chain) was sequenced for a study of T cells in Graves' hyperthyroidism and ophthalmopathy. Turning to the study itself: Peripheral blood was drawn at first diagnosis, prior to all treatment.

This clonotype was detected many times. The ends lost 2 bases at V and 2 bases at J; junction bases unmatched: 14. The CDR3 is 18 residues long. From RNA transcripts, TCR beta CDR3 regions were amplified. The TCR CDR3 first-round RT-PCR relied on the HTBI primer set. TCRdb processed the multiplex PCR reads anew with MiXCR; each CDR3 protein has one entry. Of around 420,000 distinct CDR3 sequences listed, approximately 14% were seen once; the top ten hold 13% to 15%. No ophthalmopathy progression within 18 months constituted stable Graves' hyperthyroidism. PBMCs were sourced from more than 7.5 ml fresh peripheral blood.

This rearrangement joins TRBV6-7 to TRBJ2-5; 7 nucleotides agree with TRBD2. TRBV6-7 counts as an open reading frame of uncertain function. The sequenced sample consisted of blood. This TCR came from a woman aged 18 to 35 with Graves' hyperthyroidism. CDR3: CASSYPLVLADEQETQYF. In DNA, the CDR3 is TGTGCCAGCAGTTACCCGCTGGTGCTAGCGGACGAACAAGAGACCCAGTACTTC.